The source of this T cell receptor beta chain is a study of STAT3 mutations in large granular lymphocyte leukemia. Germline V gene data show CDR1 as SNHLY and CDR2 as FYNNEI. V was cut by 1 base and J by 4 bases, with 10 bases left in between. The CDR3 loop spans 15 amino acids. In its sample, this clone was seen once. What it binds is unknown. Clones were read by immunoSEQ multiplex PCR, and TCRdb kept only the in-frame ones, dropping some. Of about 10,000 clones listed, about 90% are singletons. Findings and caveats of the study: In T-cell large granular lymphocyte leukemia, about half of patients showed multiple immunodominant subclonotypes.

The chain combines TRBV2 with TRBJ2-2; maybe TRBD2 (5 bases). The clonotype originates from a man aged 60 to 75 with T-cell large granular lymphocyte leukemia. Some clones in this sample may be carry-over from other donors' samples. Sequencing input: peripheral blood mononuclear cells. The DNA of the CDR3 is TGTGCCAGCAGTGAAGGTCCCAGCGGCACCGGGGAGCTGTTTTTT. Protein product: CASSEGPSGTGELFF.